This entry concerns a single T cell receptor beta chain. Its antigen is not identified. The sample comes from a study of T cells in Graves' hyperthyroidism and ophthalmopathy. CDR3 length: 10 amino acids. Germline CDR1 is SGHTA and CDR2 is FQGTGA. V lost 10 bases to trimming and J lost 8 bases; unmatched junction nucleotides: 2. What was amplified from RNA transcripts were TCR beta CDR3 regions. HTBI primers were employed in a first-round RT-PCR of the TCR CDR3. A single record per CDR3 protein comes from TCRdb applying MiXCR to the multiplex PCR reads. Altogether 700,000 to 850,000 distinct CDR3 sequences are present, over 35% being singletons, with the ten largest covering around a third. Overall study results and limits: Ophthalmopathy prediction by the model preceded onset by a median roughly 6.3 months. A 13 V-J model separated ophthalmopathy from stable hyperthyroidism.

The chain combines TRBV7-3 with TRBJ2-1; 7 positions agree with TRBD2. This receptor was obtained from a middle-aged woman with Graves' hyperthyroidism. Sample: blood. CDR3 protein: CATGGDEQFF. In nucleotides, the CDR3 is TGTGCCACTGGGGGGGATGAGCAGTTCTTC.